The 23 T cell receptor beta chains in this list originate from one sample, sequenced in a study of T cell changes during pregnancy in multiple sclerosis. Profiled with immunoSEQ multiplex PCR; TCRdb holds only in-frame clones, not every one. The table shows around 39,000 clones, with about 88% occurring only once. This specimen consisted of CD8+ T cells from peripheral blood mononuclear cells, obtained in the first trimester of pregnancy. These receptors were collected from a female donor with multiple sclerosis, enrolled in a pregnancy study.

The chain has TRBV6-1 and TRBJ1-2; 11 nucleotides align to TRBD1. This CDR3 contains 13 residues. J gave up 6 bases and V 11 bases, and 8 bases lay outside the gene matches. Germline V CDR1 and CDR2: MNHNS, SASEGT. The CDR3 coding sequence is TGTGCCGGGGCGGGACAGGGGGGCGATGGCTACACCTTC. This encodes CAGAGQGGDGYTF.

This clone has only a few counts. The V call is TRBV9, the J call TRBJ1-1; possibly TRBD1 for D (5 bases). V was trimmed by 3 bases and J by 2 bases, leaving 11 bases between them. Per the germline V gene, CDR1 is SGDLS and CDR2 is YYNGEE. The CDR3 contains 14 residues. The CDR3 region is CASSGGDFNTEAFF. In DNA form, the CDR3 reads TGTGCCAGCAGCGGGGGGGACTTTAACACTGAAGCTTTCTTT.

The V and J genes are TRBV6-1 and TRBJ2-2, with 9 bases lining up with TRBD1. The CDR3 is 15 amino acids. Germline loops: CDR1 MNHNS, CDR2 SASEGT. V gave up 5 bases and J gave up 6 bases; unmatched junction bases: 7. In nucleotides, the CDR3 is TGTGCCAGCAGTCCGGGACAGGGAGGGGCCGGGGAGCTGTTTTTT. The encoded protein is CASSPGQGGAGELFF.

The DNA for the CDR3 is TGTGCCAGCACCACATCAGGGGGGTCCTACAATGAGCAGTTCTTC. It codes for CASTTSGGSYNEQFF. V usage is TRBV7-6 and J usage is TRBJ2-1; possibly TRBD1 for D (7 bases). The germline gives CDR1 SGHVS, CDR2 FNYEAQ. The CDR3 covers 15 residues. V lost 7 bases and J lost 1, with 14 bases in between.

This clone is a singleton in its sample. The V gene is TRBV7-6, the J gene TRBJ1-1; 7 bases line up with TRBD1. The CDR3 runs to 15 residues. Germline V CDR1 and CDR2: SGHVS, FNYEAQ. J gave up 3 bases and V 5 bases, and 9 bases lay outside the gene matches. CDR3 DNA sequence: TGTGCCAGCAGCCTGGGACAGACGAGAGACACTGAAGCTTTCTTT. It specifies CASSLGQTRDTEAFF.

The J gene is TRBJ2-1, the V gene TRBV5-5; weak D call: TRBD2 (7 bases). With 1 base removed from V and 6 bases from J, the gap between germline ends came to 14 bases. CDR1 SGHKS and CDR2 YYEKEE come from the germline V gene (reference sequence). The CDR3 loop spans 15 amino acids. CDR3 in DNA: TGTGCCAGCAGCTTGTCCCCGGGGGGCGGCAATGAGCAGTTCTTC. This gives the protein CASSLSPGGGNEQFF.

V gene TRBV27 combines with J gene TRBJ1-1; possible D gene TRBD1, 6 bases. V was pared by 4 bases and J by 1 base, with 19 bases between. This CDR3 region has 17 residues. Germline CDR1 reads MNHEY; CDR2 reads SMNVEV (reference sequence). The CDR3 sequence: CASSYNPRQDKNTEAFF. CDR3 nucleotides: TGTGCCAGCAGTTACAATCCCCGACAGGATAAGAACACTGAAGCTTTCTTT.

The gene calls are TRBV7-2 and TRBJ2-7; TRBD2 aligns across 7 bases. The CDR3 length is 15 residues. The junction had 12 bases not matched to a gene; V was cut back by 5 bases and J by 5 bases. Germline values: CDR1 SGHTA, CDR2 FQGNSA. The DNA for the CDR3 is TGTGCCAGCAGCGGCCGAGGGAGGGTACATGACGAGCAGTACTTC. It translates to CASSGRGRVHDEQYF.

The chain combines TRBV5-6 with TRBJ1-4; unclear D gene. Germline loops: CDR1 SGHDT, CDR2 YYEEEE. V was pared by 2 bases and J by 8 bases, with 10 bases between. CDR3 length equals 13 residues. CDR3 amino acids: CASSFGAGEKLFF. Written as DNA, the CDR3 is TGTGCCAGCAGCTTCGGAGCCGGGGAAAAACTGTTTTTT.

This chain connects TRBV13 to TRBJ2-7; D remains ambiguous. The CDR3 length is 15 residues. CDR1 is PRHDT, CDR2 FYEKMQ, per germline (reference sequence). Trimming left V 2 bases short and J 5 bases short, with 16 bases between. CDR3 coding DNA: TGTGCCAGCAGCTTACAGATCCCAGGTCGACACGAGCAGTACTTC. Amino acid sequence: CASSLQIPGRHEQYF.

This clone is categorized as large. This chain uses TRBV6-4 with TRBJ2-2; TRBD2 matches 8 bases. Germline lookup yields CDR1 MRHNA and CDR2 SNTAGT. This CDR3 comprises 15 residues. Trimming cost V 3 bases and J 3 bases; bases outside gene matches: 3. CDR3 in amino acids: CASSENGGDTGELFF. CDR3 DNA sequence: TGTGCCAGCAGTGAGAACGGGGGGGACACCGGGGAGCTGTTTTTT.

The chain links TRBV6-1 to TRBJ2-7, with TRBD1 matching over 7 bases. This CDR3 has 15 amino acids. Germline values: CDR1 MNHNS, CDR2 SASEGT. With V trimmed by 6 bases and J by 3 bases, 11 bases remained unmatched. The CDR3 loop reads CASRAIEGALYEQYF. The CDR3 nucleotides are TGTGCCAGCAGGGCAATCGAGGGGGCCCTCTACGAGCAGTACTTC.

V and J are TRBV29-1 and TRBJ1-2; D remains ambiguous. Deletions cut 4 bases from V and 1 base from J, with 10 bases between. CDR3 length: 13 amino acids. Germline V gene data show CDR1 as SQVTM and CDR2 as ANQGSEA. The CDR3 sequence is CSVGNQVNYGYTF. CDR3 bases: TGCAGCGTTGGAAACCAGGTTAACTATGGCTACACCTTC.

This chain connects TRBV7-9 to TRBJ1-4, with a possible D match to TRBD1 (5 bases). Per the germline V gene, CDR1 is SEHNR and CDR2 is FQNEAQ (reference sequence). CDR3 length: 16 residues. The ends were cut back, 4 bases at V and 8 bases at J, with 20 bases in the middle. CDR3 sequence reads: CASSSSAAGKDEKLFF. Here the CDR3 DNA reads TGTGCCAGCAGCTCCTCCGCTGCAGGGAAGGACGAAAAACTGTTTTTT.

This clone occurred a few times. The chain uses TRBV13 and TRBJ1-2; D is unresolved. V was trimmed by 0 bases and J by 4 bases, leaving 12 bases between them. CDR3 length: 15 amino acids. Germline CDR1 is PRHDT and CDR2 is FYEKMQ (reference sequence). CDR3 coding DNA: TGTGCCAGCAGCTTAGGGACAAGCCCTATCTATGGCTACACCTTC. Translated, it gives CASSLGTSPIYGYTF.

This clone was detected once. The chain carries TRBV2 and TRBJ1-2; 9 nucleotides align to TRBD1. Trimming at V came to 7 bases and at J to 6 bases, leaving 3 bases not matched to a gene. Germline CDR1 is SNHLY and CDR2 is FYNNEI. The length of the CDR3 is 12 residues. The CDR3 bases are TGTGCCAGCACTGGACAGGGGAATGGCTACACCTTC. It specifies CASTGQGNGYTF. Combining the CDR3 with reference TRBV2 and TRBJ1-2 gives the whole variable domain EPEVTQTPSHQVTQMGQEVILRCVPISNHLYFYWYRQILGQKVEFLVSFYNNEISEKSEIFDDQFSVERPDGSNFTLKIRSTKLEDSAMYFCASTGQGNGYTFGSGTRLTVV.

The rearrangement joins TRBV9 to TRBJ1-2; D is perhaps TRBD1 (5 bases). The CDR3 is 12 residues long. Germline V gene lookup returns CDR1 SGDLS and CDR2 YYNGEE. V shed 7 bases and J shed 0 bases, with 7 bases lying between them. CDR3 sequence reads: CASQGTNYGYTF. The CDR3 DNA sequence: TGTGCCAGCCAGGGCACTAACTATGGCTACACCTTC.

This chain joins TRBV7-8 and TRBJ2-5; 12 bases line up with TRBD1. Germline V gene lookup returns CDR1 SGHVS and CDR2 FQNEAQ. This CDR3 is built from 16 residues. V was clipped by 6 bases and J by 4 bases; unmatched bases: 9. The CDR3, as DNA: TGTGCCAGCAGAATCCCCAGGGACAGGGGGCGAGAGACCCAGTACTTC. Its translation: CASRIPRDRGRETQYF. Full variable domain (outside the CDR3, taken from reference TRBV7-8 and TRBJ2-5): GAGVSQSPRYKVAKRGQDVALRCDPISGHVSLFWYQQALGQGPEFLTYFQNEAQLDKSGLPSDRFFAERPEGSVSTLKIQRTQQEDSAVYLCASRIPRDRGRETQYFGPGTRLLVL.

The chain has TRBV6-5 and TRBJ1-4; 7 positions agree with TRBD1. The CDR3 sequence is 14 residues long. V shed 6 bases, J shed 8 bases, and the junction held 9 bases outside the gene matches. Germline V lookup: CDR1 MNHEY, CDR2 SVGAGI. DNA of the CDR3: TGTGCCAGCAGCGCGGGACAGTACGGGGAAAAACTGTTTTTT. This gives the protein CASSAGQYGEKLFF.

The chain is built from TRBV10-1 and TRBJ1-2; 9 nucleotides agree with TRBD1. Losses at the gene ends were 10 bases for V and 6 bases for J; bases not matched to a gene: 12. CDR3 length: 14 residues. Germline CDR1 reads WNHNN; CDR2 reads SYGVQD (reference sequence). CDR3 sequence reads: CAIPPGTGNNGYTF. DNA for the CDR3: TGCGCCATTCCACCCGGGACAGGGAACAATGGCTACACCTTC.

CDR3 amino acids: CASSPSTDTQYF. CDR3 in DNA: TGTGCCAGCAGCCCTAGCACAGATACGCAGTATTTT. This chain uses TRBV9 with TRBJ2-3; no definite D call. The CDR3 contains 12 residues. Germline CDR1 SGDLS, CDR2 YYNGEE. Trimming removed 4 bases at V and 0 bases at J, with 3 bases between.

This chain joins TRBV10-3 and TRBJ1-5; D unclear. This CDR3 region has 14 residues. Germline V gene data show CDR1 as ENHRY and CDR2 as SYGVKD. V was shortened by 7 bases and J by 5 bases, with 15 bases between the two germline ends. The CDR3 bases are TGTGCCATCAACAGACCCCGGAGGGATCAGCCCCAGCATTTT. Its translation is CAINRPRRDQPQHF.

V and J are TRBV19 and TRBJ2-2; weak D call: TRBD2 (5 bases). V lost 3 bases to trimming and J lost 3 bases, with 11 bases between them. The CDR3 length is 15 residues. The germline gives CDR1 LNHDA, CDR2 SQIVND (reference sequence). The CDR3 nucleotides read TGTGCCAGTAGTATTCCGGGGTTGGACACCGGGGAGCTGTTTTTT. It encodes CASSIPGLDTGELFF.